Included here is one TCR beta chain sequence, with context. What it binds is not known. The sample belongs to a study of cytomegalovirus exposure and HLA in healthy donors. Study-level information: HLA-typed donors were the source of approximately 85 million unique TCRs held in an early data release.

PCR employed 60 Vbeta and 13 Jbeta primers. Libraries were prepared by immunoSEQ multiplex PCR; TCRdb keeps only in-frame clonotypes and omits some of them. The data hold some 110,000 clones, with roughly 80% observed a single time. Study findings and constraints: TCR beta V- and J-gene trimming, according to a later analysis, was linked to a missense DCLRE1C variant. A later analysis appeared to link common viral pathogens to several of the most significant clusters. A later analysis reportedly found fewer N-insertions in an Asian-associated ancestry cluster than the roughly 670-donor mean.

The TCR comes from a man in his thirties or forties in good health and CMV-seropositive. Sequenced input: PBMCs.

DNA for the CDR3: TGCGCCAGCAGTCACCTTGGGAGGGCCCAACGGGACACTGAAGCTTTCTTT. Protein product: CASSHLGRAQRDTEAFF. J is TRBJ1-1 and V is TRBV23-1, with D unresolved. TRBV23-1 is treated as an ORF (open reading frame) with a function not yet certain. The CDR3 is 17 amino acids. V dropped 3 bases and J dropped 3 bases, with 20 bases sitting between them.